This T cell receptor beta chain was documented in a study of molecular identifiers for immune sequencing clone quantification. Overall study context: For replicates, RNA isolated from around 20,000 or 99,000 naive CD8 cells was divided into five portions, of which four were sequenced. Findings and caveats of the study: Under 1% of molecules in naive cells, but over 98% of effector molecules, belonged to clones above 20 RNA copies.

Previously described methods and listed TCR primers produced bulk TCR libraries. TCRdb redid the calling of the PCR reads with MiXCR, one entry per CDR3 protein. The table includes over 600,000 distinct CDR3 sequences, about 20% detected once. The sample holds many counts of this clonotype. Its antigen is not identified. The germline V gene has CDR1 SGHTA and CDR2 FQGNSA. The CDR3 contains 15 residues. The V gene end was trimmed by 3 bases and the J gene end by 0 bases; junction bases not matched to a gene: 4. The CD8+CD4-CCR7+CD45RA+ phenotype defined the sorted naive CD8 T cells. The sequenced sample was naive CD8+ T cells from blood, with Jurkat cell RNA spiked in. As for subset: FACS-sorted CD8+CD4-CCR7+CD45RA+ naive T cells. The V call is TRBV7-2, the J call TRBJ2-7; 8 nucleotides agree with TRBD2. This TCR was recovered from a human donor in good health. Some libraries in this study had Jurkat cell RNA spiked in. As DNA, the CDR3 is TGTGCCAGCAGCTTCGAAGCGGGGGTCTCCTACGAGCAGTACTTC. It yields the protein CASSFEAGVSYEQYF. The full variable domain, rest sourced from reference TRBV7-2 and TRBJ2-7, is GAGVSQSPSNKVTEKGKDVELRCDPISGHTALYWYRQSLGQGLEFLIYFQGNSAPDKSGLPSDRFSAERTGGSVSTLTIQRTQQEDSAVYLCASSFEAGVSYEQYFGPGTRLTVT.